This T cell receptor beta chain is from a study of T cell responses to AZD1222 COVID-19 vaccine. Background on the study: Second-dose recipients at about 4 or about 12 weeks were treated as one pooled group.

CDR1 SGHNT and CDR2 YENEEA come from the germline V gene. This CDR3 comprises 14 residues. V lost 6 bases to trimming and J lost 0 bases; unmatched junction nucleotides: 4. Study-wide results and limits: Every sample of the repertoires postdated the peak T cell response. Per reports, nearly half of all spike-specific TCRs target regions that are unmutated in variants.

This clone was seen a single time. Its matching antigen is unknown. Using immunoSEQ multiplex PCR, the repertoire was profiled, and TCRdb retains in-frame clones only, with some absent. This sample has over 100,000 clones, with 85% to 90% found just once. The sample consisted of peripheral blood, taken on day 0 of AZD1222 vaccination. This chain uses TRBV11-3 with TRBJ2-5; 7 bases align to TRBD2. The receptor was isolated from an adult in good health. CDR3 loop: CASSQGGNQETQYF. CDR3 nucleotides: TGTGCCAGCAGTCAGGGAGGGAACCAAGAGACCCAGTACTTC.